The table lists the clone carrying this TCR beta chain with a few counts. No antigen is known for it. These data are taken from a study of CD8 T cells in ankylosing spondylitis. The CDR3 has 14 amino acids. Germline assignment: CDR1 SGDLS and CDR2 YYNGEE. V was trimmed by 3 bases and J by 8 bases, leaving 15 bases between them. In making TCR beta libraries, quantitative 5'-RACE with molecular barcodes was used. TCRdb passed the 5' RACE reads through MiXCR, listing each CDR3 protein once. The table lists about 33,000 distinct CDR3 sequences, approximately 11% of them singletons. Overall study results and limits: The clones that were linked to disease were reported to be significantly enriched in matched synovial fluid samples from ankylosing spondylitis patients. Disease-associated clonotypes exhibited CD8+ identity and were relatively infrequent in peripheral blood. It appeared that ankylosing spondylitis blood was characterized by a TCR beta motif of eight highly homologous variants.

This receptor was obtained from a male donor with ankylosing spondylitis. V usage is TRBV9 and J usage is TRBJ2-1; D unresolved. What was sequenced was synovial fluid, either unsorted or a sorted T cell fraction (not recorded which). DNA for the CDR3: TGTGCCAGCAGCGCCTATTCTAGAATGCATGAGCAGTTCTTC. Translation: CASSAYSRMHEQFF. Looking up the rest from reference TRBV9 and TRBJ2-1 gives the full variable domain: DSGVTQTPKHLITATGQRVTLRCSPRSGDLSVYWYQQSLDQGLQFLIQYYNGEERAKGNILERFSAQQFPDLHSELNLSSLELGDSALYFCASSAYSRMHEQFFGPGTRLTVL.